This T cell receptor beta chain stems from a study of OX40 agonist ivuxolimab in advanced cancers. Looking at the study overall: A diagnosis of hepatocellular carcinoma, melanoma, renal cell or head and neck cancer was present in dose-escalation patients. Patients were under 90% male with ages roughly 20 to 80, mean roughly 64.

The CDR3 is made up of 15 amino acids. V trimming: 6 bases; J trimming: 3 bases; junction bases outside the gene matches: 11. Germline values: CDR1 MDHEN, CDR2 SYDVKM. The data were produced by immunoSEQ multiplex PCR, yet TCRdb's version contains in-frame clones alone and is incomplete. The sample lists about 79,000 clones, around 94% occurring once. This clone was seen once. The specimen was CD4+ or CD8+ T cells sorted from blood, collected in a trial of the OX40 agonist ivuxolimab. The source of this sequence is an adult with an advanced solid tumor such as melanoma, head and neck, liver or kidney cancer. The chain carries TRBV28 and TRBJ2-7; 7 nucleotides agree with TRBD1. CDR3 in amino acids: CASSLNRGTDYEQYF. The DNA of the CDR3 is TGTGCCAGCAGCTTAAACAGAGGGACAGACTACGAGCAGTACTTC.